Listed below are T cell receptor beta chains from one sample, sequenced in a study of T cell responses to AZD1222 COVID-19 vaccine. Sequenced by immunoSEQ multiplex PCR; TCRdb stores in-frame clones only, minus some. This table holds approximately 190,000 clones, just over 90% found once. The sequencing used peripheral blood, collected on day 0 of AZD1222 vaccination. These receptors were taken from an adult in good health. CDR3s include the opening cysteine and the closing phenylalanine or tryptophan. D genes are given only for firm matches. Not every row has a clone size; where given, it reads once, few, many or a size class.

d_gene,j_gene,v_gene,abundance,CDR3nt,CDR3aa
.,TRBJ1-3,TRBV28,.,TGTGCCAGCTCCATTGCAGAAATCTCTGGAAACACCATATATTTT,CASSIAEISGNTIYF
.,TRBJ1-5,TRBV20-1,once,TGCAGTGCTAGTGAGGGCAGAACCTATAGCAATCAGCCCCAGCATTTT,CSASEGRTYSNQPQHF
.,TRBJ2-5,TRBV18,.,TGTGCCAGCTCACCACCAGGGGGGGCCCAAGAGACCCAGTACTTC,CASSPPGGAQETQYF
.,TRBJ2-7,TRBV5-1,.,TGCGCCAGCAGCTCCACCGTACCAGTTCCGGGACTCCCACCCTACGAGCAGTACTTC,CASSSTVPVPGLPPYEQYF
TRBD1,TRBJ2-2,TRBV2,.,TGTGCCAGCGCTACTCAACAGGGGGCGATCGGGGAGCTGTTTTTT,CASATQQGAIGELFF
TRBD2,TRBJ2-1,TRBV4-2,.,TGTGCCAGCAGCCAAGATTTTAGCGGGGGGGTTTACAATGAGCAGTTCTTC,CASSQDFSGGVYNEQFF
TRBD1,TRBJ1-2,TRBV28,.,TGTGCCAGCAGTTTAGTTGGGACAGGCTATGGCTACACCTTC,CASSLVGTGYGYTF
TRBD2,TRBJ2-5,TRBV7-9,.,TGTGCCAGCAGCTTTTTTACAGCGGGACAAGAGACCCAGTACTTC,CASSFFTAGQETQYF
TRBD1,TRBJ1-2,TRBV11-2,.,TGTGCCAGCAGCTTATCCGGGACAGGAACCTATGGCTACACCTTC,CASSLSGTGTYGYTF
.,TRBJ1-5,TRBV28,.,TGTGCCAGCAGTTTATTCCGGGAAGCCCAGCATTTT,CASSLFREAQHF
TRBD1,TRBJ2-1,TRBV28,.,TGTGCCAGCAGTCGGGGACAGGGGGCGCCGGCTAGAAGCTTCTTC,CASSRGQGAPARSFF
.,TRBJ2-7,TRBV4-1,.,TGCGCCAGCAGCCACGGAGCCGATTACGAGCAGTACTTC,CASSHGADYEQYF
.,TRBJ1-6,TRBV18,.,TGTGCCAGCTCACCACCGGGAGGGATAGAGAATTCACCCCTCCACTTT,CASSPPGGIENSPLHF
.,TRBJ2-7,TRBV6-5,once,TGTGCCAGCAGTTACTCGATCAGCAAGAGCTCCTACGAGCAGTACTTC,CASSYSISKSSYEQYF
.,TRBJ1-6,TRBV2,.,TGTGCCAGCAGTGCAAGGGGGAGGGATGCACCCCTCCACTTT,CASSARGRDAPLHF